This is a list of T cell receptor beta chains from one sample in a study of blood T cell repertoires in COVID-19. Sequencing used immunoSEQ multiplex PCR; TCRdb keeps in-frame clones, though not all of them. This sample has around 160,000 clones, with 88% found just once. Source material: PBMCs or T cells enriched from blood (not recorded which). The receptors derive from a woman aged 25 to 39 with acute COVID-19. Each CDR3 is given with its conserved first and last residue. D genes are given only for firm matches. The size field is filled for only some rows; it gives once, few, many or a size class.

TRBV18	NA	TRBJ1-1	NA	CASSPERMGTEAFF	TGTGCCAGCTCACCTGAGAGGATGGGCACTGAAGCTTTCTTT
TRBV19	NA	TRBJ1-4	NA	CASSIRGTPNEKLFF	TGTGCCAGTAGTATTCGAGGGACACCTAATGAAAAACTGTTTTTT
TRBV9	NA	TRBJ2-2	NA	CASSVDLAGELFF	TGTGCCAGCAGCGTAGATCTAGCCGGGGAGCTGTTTTTT
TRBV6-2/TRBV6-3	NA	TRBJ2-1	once	CAGSYTTRYNEQFF	TGTGCCGGCAGTTACACAACTAGGTACAATGAGCAGTTCTTC
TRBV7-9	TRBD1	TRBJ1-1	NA	CASSYTGGAEAFF	TGTGCCAGCAGTTACACAGGGGGGGCTGAAGCTTTCTTT
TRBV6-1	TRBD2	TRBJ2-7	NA	CASSASSGSHPWYEQYF	TGTGCCAGCAGTGCGTCTAGCGGGAGTCATCCTTGGTACGAGCAGTACTTC
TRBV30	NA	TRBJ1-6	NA	CAWSVQNSPLHF	TGTGCCTGGAGTGTACAGAATTCACCCCTCCACTTT
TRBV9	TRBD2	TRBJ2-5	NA	CASSVGGLAGQETQYF	TGTGCCAGCAGCGTAGGGGGACTAGCGGGACAAGAGACCCAGTACTTC
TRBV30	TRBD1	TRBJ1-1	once	CAWGTGLNTEAFF	TGTGCCTGGGGGACAGGTTTGAACACTGAAGCTTTCTTT
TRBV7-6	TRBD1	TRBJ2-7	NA	CASSFETGARSYEQYF	TGTGCCAGCAGCTTTGAAACAGGGGCCAGGTCCTACGAGCAGTACTTC
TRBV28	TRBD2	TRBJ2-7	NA	CASSYLLSTGTTTYEQYF	TGTGCCAGCAGTTATCTCCTGTCCACCGGGACTACTACCTACGAGCAGTACTTC
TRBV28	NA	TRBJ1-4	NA	CASSLAGPNEKLFF	TGTGCCAGCAGTTTGGCAGGTCCTAATGAAAAACTGTTTTTT
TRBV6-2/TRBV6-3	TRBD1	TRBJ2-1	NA	CASSYGDRGYNEQFF	TGTGCCAGCAGTTACGGGGACAGGGGTTACAATGAGCAGTTCTTC
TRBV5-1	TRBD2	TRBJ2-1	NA	CASREDPGLAVYYNEQFF	TGCGCCAGCAGGGAGGACCCGGGACTAGCGGTATATTACAATGAGCAGTTCTTC